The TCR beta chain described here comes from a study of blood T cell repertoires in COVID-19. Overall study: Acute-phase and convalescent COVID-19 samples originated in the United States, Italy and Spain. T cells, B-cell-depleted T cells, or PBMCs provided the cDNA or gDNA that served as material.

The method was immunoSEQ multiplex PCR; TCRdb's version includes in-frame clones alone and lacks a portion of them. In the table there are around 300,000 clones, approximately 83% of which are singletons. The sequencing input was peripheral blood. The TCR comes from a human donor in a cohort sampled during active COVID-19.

CDR3 DNA: TGTGCCAGCAGGGTAGCGGGAGGGGCTAACATTCAGTACTTC. Amino acid sequence: CASRVAGGANIQYF. The rearrangement uses TRBV6-6 and TRBJ2-4; TRBD2 matches at 11 bases. This CDR3 region has 14 residues. Germline CDR1 MNHNY, CDR2 SVGAGI (reference sequence). The J segment lost 7 bases and the V segment lost 6 bases, leaving 5 bases of the junction unmatched.